Included here is one T cell receptor beta chain sequence, with context. Its antigen is currently unknown. Using immunoSEQ multiplex PCR, the repertoire was profiled, and TCRdb retains in-frame clones only, with some absent. Of about 86,000 clones in the sample, roughly 90% were seen once. The germline V gene has CDR1 MNHEY and CDR2 SMNVEV (reference sequence). The CDR3 loop spans 12 amino acids. Trimming removed 8 bases at V and 7 bases at J, with 14 bases between. The sample originates from a study of graft-versus-host responses after intestinal transplantation. About the research overall: Each of the recipients got a multivisceral, liver-intestinal, or isolated intestinal transplant. Induction with anti-thymocyte globulin, then tacrolimus and steroids for roughly three years, was given to all recipients.

Study outcomes and limitations: Declines in HvG clones occurring early post-transplant were associated with peak circulating GvH clone levels.

The chain is built from TRBV27 and TRBJ1-2, with D possibly TRBD1 on 5 matching bases. The source of this sequence is a human donor who was the organ donor for an intestinal transplant. This material consisted of unstimulated CD4+ T cells sorted from spleen or lymph node cells, taken before transplant. In DNA, the CDR3 is TGTGCCAGCCTTTCGATGGGGGGTGGCTACACCTTC. Its translation is CASLSMGGGYTF.